This T cell receptor beta chain was recorded in a study of B cell selection in AIRE deficiency. General study points: Patient Tconv cells held roughly 28% of Treg sequences shared by healthy donors.

Regarding this clone: The antigen is unknown.

Using immunoSEQ multiplex PCR, the repertoire was profiled, and TCRdb retains in-frame clones only, with some absent. The sample lists about 23,000 clones, roughly 98% occurring once. Conventional CD4 T cells were sorted as CD4+CD127+ cells. Germline values: CDR1 WNHNN, CDR2 SYGVQD (reference sequence). The CDR3 has 16 residues. V lost 3 bases to trimming and J lost 6 bases; unmatched junction nucleotides: 7. The receptor was isolated from a human donor with AIRE deficiency. The chain combines TRBV10-1 with TRBJ2-1, with 11 bases that match TRBD2. Specimen: conventional CD4+ T cells sorted from PBMCs. CDR3 sequence reads: CASSEPTSGSLNEQFF. Here the CDR3 DNA reads TGCGCCAGCAGTGAACCTACTAGCGGGAGCCTCAATGAGCAGTTCTTC.